This T cell receptor beta chain emerged from a study of immune heterogeneity within non-small cell lung tumors. Bulk tumor genomic DNA (about 600 ng per sample) served as template. From each primary tumor, several far-apart biopsies were obtained during surgery. With untreated, newly diagnosed non-small cell lung cancer, the patients went on to undergo curative surgery. Note on this clonotype: Its specificity is unknown.

Using 32 V and 13 J primers, multiplex PCR amplified TCR beta CDR3. TCRdb independently ran MiXCR on the multiplex PCR reads; one entry per CDR3 protein. This sample has 9,500 to 11,000 distinct CDR3 sequences, with approximately 18% found just once. Germline values: CDR1 SQVTM, CDR2 ANQGSEA. This CDR3 is 14 amino acids long. V lost 1 base to trimming and J lost 2 bases, with 8 bases between them. Overall study findings and caveats: Local clonality of T cells correlated moderately yet significantly with local tumor mutational burden (R about 0.34). Most high-frequency T-cell receptor beta clonotypes were specific to a single patient.

The material sequenced was lung tumor tissue. The chain couples TRBV29-1 to TRBJ2-2; tentative D call: TRBD1 (5 bases). The sequence was collected from a man aged 60 to 69 with non-small cell lung cancer. The CDR3, as DNA: TGCAGCGTTGAAGTCGACAGCAACACCGGGGAGCTGTTTTTT. Protein product: CSVEVDSNTGELFF.